This T cell receptor (beta chain) derives from a study of PD-1 blockade in classical Hodgkin lymphoma. Study-level background: Each patient was given nivolumab 3 mg/kg through a vein every 2 weeks.

Following autologous stem cell transplantation, relapse occurred in every patient, and exposure to brentuximab vedotin varied. Libraries were prepared by immunoSEQ multiplex PCR; TCRdb keeps only in-frame clonotypes and omits some of them. The sample carries roughly 20,000 clones, roughly 83% recorded once. The CDR3 is 15 residues long. J was trimmed by 4 bases and V by 5 bases; bases with no gene match: 8. Germline CDR1 is SGHNT and CDR2 is YENEEA. The chain uses TRBV11-3 and TRBJ1-3; 7 nucleotides line up with TRBD1. The clonotype comes from a human donor with classical Hodgkin lymphoma. The sequenced sample was peripheral blood mononuclear cells (PBMCs), obtained at baseline. The CDR3 loop is CASSPGGAPGNTIYF. CDR3 coding DNA: TGTGCCAGCAGCCCAGGGGGAGCCCCCGGAAACACCATATATTTT.